This TCR beta chain emerged from a study of T cells in Graves' hyperthyroidism and ophthalmopathy. The germline V and J ends were trimmed by 6 bases and 7 bases, with 10 bases remaining between them. This CDR3 spans 13 amino acids. Germline-derived CDR1 and CDR2 are KGHSH and LQKENI. TCR beta CDR3 sequences were amplified from RNA transcripts. TCR CDR3 regions were first amplified by RT-PCR with HTBI primers. TCRdb reprocessed the multiplex PCR reads via MiXCR and lists one record per CDR3 protein. The table shows a few hundred thousand distinct CDR3 sequences, with 20% to 25% occurring only once. The TCR originated in a woman aged 45-65 years with Graves' hyperthyroidism. Sequences were obtained from blood. This chain connects TRBV18 to TRBJ1-6; D ambiguous. CDR3 nucleotide sequence: TGTGCCAGCTCCCAAGGGAGGAATTCACCCCTCCACTTT. Its protein is CASSQGRNSPLHF.